The 3 T cell receptor beta chains reported below all come from one sample, sequenced in a study of OX40 agonist ivuxolimab in advanced cancers. Using immunoSEQ multiplex PCR, the repertoire was profiled, and TCRdb retains in-frame clones only, with some absent. The table shows roughly 100,000 clones, with roughly nine tenths occurring only once. Sequencing was performed on CD4+ or CD8+ T cells sorted from blood, taken in a trial of the OX40 agonist ivuxolimab. The source is an adult with an advanced solid tumor such as melanoma, head and neck, liver or kidney cancer.

This chain links TRBV5-1 with TRBJ2-4; D remains unclear. Germline-derived CDR1 and CDR2 are SGHRS and YFSETQ. The CDR3 runs 16 residues. Trimming removed 3 bases at V and 0 bases at J, with 13 bases between. In DNA form, the CDR3 reads TGCGCCAGCAGCTATTATCCCTCCATAGCCAAAAACATTCAGTACTTC. Encoded protein: CASSYYPSIAKNIQYF.

This chain connects TRBV7-8 to TRBJ2-1; D is ambiguous. V was clipped by 7 bases and J by 5 bases, with 18 bases between them. Germline V gives CDR1 SGHVS, CDR2 FQNEAQ. The CDR3 consists of 15 residues. The CDR3 loop reads CASNPRVNNNNEQFF. CDR3 in DNA: TGTGCCAGCAACCCCCGGGTTAACAACAACAATGAGCAGTTCTTC.

The chain recombines TRBV30 with TRBJ2-2; D unclear. The V end lost 0 bases, the J end lost 3 bases, and 5 bases lay between the germline ends. The CDR3 consists of 13 residues. Germline assignment: CDR1 GTSNPN and CDR2 SVGIG (reference sequence). The CDR3 protein is CAWSVGYTGELFF. The CDR3 coding sequence is TGTGCCTGGAGTGTGGGATACACCGGGGAGCTGTTTTTT. The variable domain in full, completed from reference TRBV30 and TRBJ2-2, reads SQTIHQWPATLVQPVGSPLSLECTVEGTSNPNLYWYRQAAGRGLQLLFYSVGIGQISSEVPQNLSASRPQDRQFILSSKKLLLSDSGFYLCAWSVGYTGELFFGEGSRLTVL.